The 11 T cell receptor beta chains given below trace back to one sample, sequenced in a study of blood T cells in healthy people across ages. The authors ran a second PCR of about 6 to 11 cycles using a sample-barcoded 5' primer and a J-beta primer mix. TCRdb itself ran the 5' RACE reads through MiXCR, one entry per CDR3 protein. The table records approximately 810,000 distinct CDR3 sequences, 29% of them present only once. Material: blood. The receptors stem from a woman older than 75 in good health.

The CDR3 DNA reads as TGTGCCAGCAGCTTATACGGACAGGGGAGCTACGAGCAGTACTTC. It specifies CASSLYGQGSYEQYF. The chain couples TRBV5-4 to TRBJ2-7; the match to TRBD1 covers 9 bases. The CDR3 loop spans 15 amino acids. Germline-derived CDR1 and CDR2 are SGHNT and YYREEE (reference sequence). Trimming at V came to 2 bases and at J to 3 bases, leaving 6 bases not matched to a gene.

This clonotype showed up many times. The V and J genes are TRBV20-1 and TRBJ1-5; D perhaps matches TRBD1 (6 bases). The V and J ends lost 6 bases and 2 bases respectively, with 14 bases between them. Looked up from germline, CDR1 is DFQATT and CDR2 is SNEGSKA (reference sequence). CDR3 length equals 14 residues. The CDR3: CSARQETGNQPQHF. The DNA of the CDR3 is TGCAGTGCGAGACAGGAAACGGGCAATCAGCCCCAGCATTTT.

The rearrangement joins TRBV7-8 to TRBJ1-4, with 7 bases aligning to TRBD1. The V gene's germline CDR1 is SGHVS and CDR2 FQNEAQ. The CDR3 has 14 amino acids. V trimming: 8 bases; J trimming: 8 bases; junction bases outside the gene matches: 11. This CDR3 is CASGAQGIREKLFF. CDR3 DNA sequence: TGTGCCAGCGGGGCACAGGGGATCCGGGAAAAACTGTTTTTT.

In regard to this clonotype: An end of the junction does not agree with germline; a read error may underlie this. The chain couples TRBV6-6 to TRBJ1-3; D is uncertain. The CDR3 loop spans 12 amino acids. Germline values: CDR1 MNHNY, CDR2 SVGAGI (reference sequence). CDR3 sequence (DNA): TGTGCCAGCAGTAACTCTGGAAACACCATATATTTT. Protein sequence: CASSNSGNTIYF.

The chain has TRBV5-4 and TRBJ1-4; TRBD1 might be the D (6 bases). This CDR3 region has 14 residues. V lost 4 bases to trimming and J lost 6 bases, with 13 bases between them. In germline, CDR1 is SGHNT, CDR2 YYREEE (reference sequence). The chain's CDR3 is CASSPDQGHEKLFF. In nucleotides, the CDR3 is TGTGCCAGCAGCCCGGACCAGGGGCATGAAAAACTGTTTTTT.

This clonotype was recorded many times. V and J are TRBV20-1 and TRBJ2-1; 8 bases fit TRBD1. This CDR3 spans 12 amino acids. From germline, CDR1 is DFQATT and CDR2 SNEGSKA (reference sequence). Losses at the gene ends were 2 bases for V and 10 bases for J; bases not matched to a gene: 4. Here the CDR3 reads CSARKQGGEQFF. CDR3 sequence (DNA): TGCAGTGCTAGAAAACAGGGGGGAGAGCAGTTCTTC.

This clonotype was observed at least ten times. This chain links TRBV6-1 with TRBJ2-7; possible D gene TRBD2, 7 bases. Trimming removed 4 bases from V and 0 bases from J, with 13 bases in between. The CDR3 is 15 residues long. Germline V CDR1 and CDR2: MNHNS, SASEGT. The CDR3 sequence: CASSGGGLPSYEQYF. CDR3 DNA sequence: TGTGCCAGCAGTGGCGGGGGCCTTCCCTCCTACGAGCAGTACTTC.

This clonotype was picked up a small number of times. This chain uses TRBV5-1 with TRBJ2-1; possibly TRBD1 or TRBD2 for D (6 bases each). Trimming cost V 4 bases and J 6 bases, with 11 bases left between them. CDR3 size: 13 residues. Germline CDR1 SGHRS, CDR2 YFSETQ. The CDR3: CASSQSGANEQFF. CDR3 in DNA: TGCGCCAGCAGCCAATCGGGGGCCAATGAGCAGTTCTTC.

The V gene is TRBV20-1, the J gene TRBJ1-4; maybe TRBD1 (5 bases). The CDR3 runs 12 residues. Trimming stripped 3 bases from V and 8 bases from J, with 10 bases between. CDR1 and CDR2 from the germline V gene are DFQATT and SNEGSKA (reference sequence). For the CDR3, the DNA is TGCAGTGCTAGGGGGCCCTGCGAAAAACTGTTTTTT. Protein: CSARGPCEKLFF.

This clonotype was found a few times. The chain combines TRBV18 with TRBJ2-6; 7 bases are shared with TRBD1. The ends lost 3 bases at V and 0 bases at J; junction bases unmatched: 11. Germline values: CDR1 KGHSH, CDR2 LQKENI. The CDR3 spans 19 residues. This CDR3 is CASSPIGTDYYSGANVLTF. The CDR3 DNA follows: TGTGCCAGCTCACCGATCGGGACAGACTACTACTCTGGGGCCAACGTCCTGACTTTC.

The genes are TRBV7-9 and TRBJ2-6, with D uncertain. V was shortened by 0 bases and J by 2 bases, with 8 bases between the two germline ends. The CDR3 has 16 amino acids. Germline V lookup: CDR1 SEHNR, CDR2 FQNEAQ (reference sequence). The CDR3 bases are TGTGCCAGCAGCTTAGCGAGTGGCCCTGGGGCCAACGTCCTGACTTTC. It yields the protein CASSLASGPGANVLTF.